These 9 T cell receptor beta chains were all obtained from the same sample, sequenced in a study of cytomegalovirus exposure and HLA in healthy donors (dated by TCRdb to 2017 to 2019). The library relied on the immunoSEQ multiplex PCR assay. For the multiplex PCR, a mixture combining 60 forward primers for TCR Vbeta segments and 13 reverse primers for TCR Jbeta segments was used. In TCRdb, the immuneACCESS table is reduced to in-frame sequences with V and J assigned. These tables do not hold every clone; where another copy was compared, an unresolved V gene accounts for under half, and the others remain unexplained. This sample's records show about 140,000 clones. The biggest ten clones account for around 2.4% of the sample. The specimen sequenced was PBMCs. These receptors were collected from a woman aged 18-29 years in good health and CMV-seronegative.

The rearrangement uses TRBV4-1 and TRBJ1-2, with a possible D match to TRBD1 (6 bases). Germline loops: CDR1 MGHRA, CDR2 YSYEKL. V was clipped by 1 base and J by 1 base, with 13 bases between them. The CDR3 extends over 16 amino acids. The CDR3 is CASSQGLDSVNYGYTF. CDR3 in DNA: TGCGCCAGCAGCCAAGGCCTGGACAGTGTTAACTATGGCTACACCTTC.

Details on this clone: Its ends do not fully match the called genes, so a read error is possible. This rearrangement joins TRBV7-7 to TRBJ1-5; D gene uncertain. CDR1 is SSHAT and CDR2 is FNYEAQ in the germline V gene (reference sequence). CDR3 length equals 17 residues. The chain's CDR3 is CASSLATNSPGNQPQHF. CDR3 in DNA: TGTGCTAGCAGCTTAGCGACCAACAGTCCTGGTAATCAGCCCCAGCATTTT.

V and J are TRBV7-8 and TRBJ2-3, with a weak D call TRBD1 (5 bases). Germline assignment: CDR1 SGHVS and CDR2 FQNEAQ. The CDR3 runs 15 residues. The ends were cut back, 6 bases at V and 2 bases at J, with 15 bases in the middle. CDR3 coding DNA: TGTGCCAGCAGTCCAGGGCGCCCAAACACAGATACGCAGTATTTT. Its translation is CASSPGRPNTDTQYF.

The rearrangement links TRBV13 to TRBJ1-1, with D unclear. Germline CDR1 reads PRHDT; CDR2 reads FYEKMQ (reference sequence). With 0 bases removed from V and 1 base from J, the gap between germline ends came to 6 bases. The CDR3 is 14 residues long. The CDR3 reads CASSLGPGNTEAFF. The CDR3 region has the DNA TGTGCCAGCAGCTTAGGCCCGGGGAACACTGAAGCTTTCTTT.

The chain links TRBV11-3 to TRBJ2-7, with 9 bases identical to TRBD2. This CDR3 is built from 15 residues. V was clipped by 4 bases and J by 0 bases; unmatched bases: 4. The V gene's germline CDR1 is SGHNT and CDR2 YENEEA. DNA of the CDR3: TGTGCCAGCAGCTGGACTAGCGCGAGCTCCTACGAGCAGTACGTC. Residues: CASSWTSASSYEQYV.

Here the CDR3 DNA reads TGTGCCAGCAGCCAAGGCAGGCAGCCAGCCTACGAGCAGTACTTC. It codes for CASSQGRQPAYEQYF. The chain has TRBV14 and TRBJ2-7, with unresolved D. The CDR3 runs 15 residues. Between the trimmed V and J ends, which lost 1 base and 2 bases, there was a span of 12 bases. Germline V gene lookup returns CDR1 SGHDN and CDR2 FVKESK.

This chain links TRBV29-1 with TRBJ2-5; perhaps TRBD1 as D (5 bases). V lost 0 bases and J lost 3, with 11 bases in between. CDR1 is SQVTM, CDR2 ANQGSEA, per germline. The CDR3 totals 14 residues. The CDR3 DNA reads TGCAGCGTTGAAGATACAGGCAGGGAAGAGACCCAGTACTTC. Its translation: CSVEDTGREETQYF.

This sequence joins TRBV11-3 and TRBJ2-1, with TRBD2 matching over 8 bases. J gave up 3 bases and V 4 bases, and 5 bases lay outside the gene matches. The germline gives CDR1 SGHNT, CDR2 YENEEA. The CDR3 length is 15 residues. CDR3: CASSSTGTSYNEQFF. DNA of the CDR3: TGTGCCAGCAGCTCCACCGGGACTAGCTACAATGAGCAGTTCTTC. Complete variable domain (other parts from reference TRBV11-3 and TRBJ2-1): EAGVVQSPRYKIIEKKQPVAFWCNPISGHNTLYWYLQNLGQGPELLIRYENEEAVDDSQLPKDRFSAERLKGVDSTLKIQPAELGDSAVYLCASSSTGTSYNEQFFGPGTRLTVL.

CDR3 loop: CASSLFGTNGYTF. The CDR3 DNA is TGTGCCAGCAGTTTATTTGGGACTAATGGCTACACCTTC. The chain carries TRBV27 and TRBJ1-2; D may be TRBD1 (5 bases). The germline gives CDR1 MNHEY, CDR2 SMNVEV (reference sequence). V lost 1 base and J 6 bases, leaving 9 bases between the germline ends. The CDR3 has 13 residues.